What follows are 23 T cell receptor beta chains derived from one specimen sequenced in a study of Graves' ophthalmopathy and Graves' hyperthyroidism. Investigators amplified TCR beta CDR3 regions from RNA transcripts. RT-PCR with HTBI primers came first, then second-round multiplex PCR. TCRdb recomputed calls from the multiplex PCR reads with MiXCR, one row per CDR3 protein. The sample consists of around 520,000 distinct CDR3 sequences, 39% of them appearing once. The sample taken for sequencing was peripheral blood or thyroid tissue (not recorded which). These receptors all stem from an adult man with Graves' hyperthyroidism.

The chain links TRBV7-8 to TRBJ1-4, with a possible D match to TRBD1 (5 bases). This CDR3 has 14 residues. The V end was cut by 5 bases, the J end by 8 bases, with 15 bases between. Germline assignment: CDR1 SGHVS and CDR2 FQNEAQ. CDR3 in DNA: TGTGCCAGCAGCCAAGGGACCGCGAAGGAAAAACTGTTTTTT. Its protein product is CASSQGTAKEKLFF.

V is TRBV12-3 or TRBV12-4 and J is TRBJ2-7; 16 bases are a match to TRBD2. This CDR3 has 19 residues. V dropped 0 bases and J dropped 3; count of bases not matched to a gene: 8. CDR3 residues: CASSLAGLAGGDTIYEQYF. The CDR3 DNA reads TGTGCCAGCAGTTTAGCGGGACTAGCGGGAGGGGATACTATCTACGAGCAGTACTTC.

A word on this clonotype: Because the CDR3 is missing its conserved closing phenylalanine or tryptophan, this is likely a read error. The chain links TRBV10-2 to TRBJ1-6; D is possibly TRBD1 (6 bases). Germline V CDR1 and CDR2: WSHSY, SAAADI. The CDR3 contains 16 residues. The CDR3 is CASSESGVKDNSPLHL. CDR3 DNA sequence: TGTGCCAGCAGTGAGTCAGGGGTCAAAGATAATTCACCCCTCCACCTT.

This chain links TRBV9 with TRBJ2-2, with D perhaps TRBD1 (6 bases). This CDR3 spans 16 amino acids. Trimming stripped 0 bases from V and 6 bases from J, with 15 bases between. Germline lookup yields CDR1 SGDLS and CDR2 YYNGEE. The CDR3: CASSVDQGIGAGELFF. In nucleotides, the CDR3 is TGTGCCAGCAGCGTAGATCAGGGGATCGGAGCCGGGGAGCTGTTTTTT.

This clonotype appeared many times. The chain has TRBV9 and TRBJ1-4; 10 bases align to TRBD1. CDR3 length: 16 amino acids. Germline V CDR1 and CDR2: SGDLS, YYNGEE. V lost 4 bases to trimming and J lost 8 bases; unmatched junction nucleotides: 11. CDR3 sequence: CASSLRQGARGEKLFF. DNA of the CDR3: TGTGCCAGCAGCTTACGACAGGGGGCGAGAGGGGAAAAACTGTTTTTT.

The V call is TRBV12-3 or TRBV12-4, the J call TRBJ1-2, with D possibly TRBD1 on 6 matching bases. The CDR3 spans 15 residues. V lost 6 bases to trimming and J lost 4 bases, with 18 bases between them. CDR3 sequence (DNA): TGTGCCAGCAGCCTAAGCGGGACAATCGTCTATGGCTACACCTTC. Amino acid sequence: CASSLSGTIVYGYTF.

This clonotype was counted many times. CDR3 sequence: CASSEVRTTNEKLFF. CDR3 nucleotides: TGTGCCAGCAGTGAAGTGCGGACAACTAATGAAAAACTGTTTTTT. The chain carries TRBV2 and TRBJ1-4; D gene unclear. V was trimmed by 1 base and J by 0 bases, leaving 6 bases between them. The CDR3 runs to 15 residues. Germline assignment: CDR1 SNHLY and CDR2 FYNNEI.

In its sample, this clonotype was seen many times. The chain is built from TRBV15 and TRBJ2-6, with TRBD2 as a possible D gene (5 bases). The germline V and J ends were trimmed by 9 bases and 2 bases, with 17 bases remaining between them. Per germline, CDR1 LNHNV and CDR2 YYDKDF (reference sequence). The CDR3 is made up of 16 amino acids. This CDR3 reads CATSGLELPGANVLTF. The CDR3 DNA sequence: TGTGCCACGTCCGGACTGGAGTTGCCTGGGGCCAACGTCCTGACTTTC.

This clonotype was seen only a few times. The chain joins TRBV28 to TRBJ2-7; 9 positions agree with TRBD1. The V gene end was trimmed by 6 bases and the J gene end by 0 bases; junction bases not matched to a gene: 6. The germline gives CDR1 MDHEN, CDR2 SYDVKM. The CDR3 loop spans 15 amino acids. The CDR3 loop is CASRGETGGSYEQYF. Written as DNA, the CDR3 is TGTGCCAGCAGGGGAGAGACAGGGGGCTCCTACGAGCAGTACTTC.

This clonotype was picked up many times. The rearrangement uses TRBV20-1 and TRBJ1-5; D gene uncertain. The CDR3 totals 12 residues. V gave up 2 bases and J gave up 2 bases, with 4 bases separating them. Germline values: CDR1 DFQATT, CDR2 SNEGSKA (reference sequence). CDR3 nucleotides: TGCAGTGCTAGACAGGGCAATCAGCCCCAGCATTTT. Translating it yields CSARQGNQPQHF.

On this clonotype itself: A read error may be the cause here, since a much bigger clone is one base away. This chain joins TRBV12-3 or TRBV12-4 and TRBJ1-4; possibly TRBD1 for D (5 bases). The CDR3 loop spans 15 amino acids. The CDR3 coding sequence is TGTGCCAGCAGTGGAGCGGGACTGAGCAATGAAGAACTGTTTTTT. It is translated as CASSGAGLSNEELFF.

Details on this clonotype: A much larger clonotype is one base distant, so this may be a read error. The J gene is TRBJ1-2, the V gene TRBV15; D gene uncertain. In germline, CDR1 is LNHNV, CDR2 YYDKDF (reference sequence). This CDR3 is built from 13 residues. V was pared by 10 bases and J by 3 bases, with 15 bases between. The CDR3 DNA sequence: TGTGCCAGCCGAGCGGGCCGAGACTATGGCTACACCTTC. Translated: CASRAGRDYGYTF.

The chain has TRBV12-3 or TRBV12-4 and TRBJ1-1; unclear D gene. With 8 bases removed from V and 6 bases from J, the gap between germline ends came to 22 bases. The CDR3 spans 15 residues. This chain's CDR3 is CASSGGRINLAEAFF. CDR3 sequence (DNA): TGTGCCAGCTCCGGAGGACGGATCAATCTGGCTGAAGCTTTCTTT.

The V gene is TRBV20-1, the J gene TRBJ1-5; D is possibly TRBD1 (6 bases). Germline CDR1 DFQATT, CDR2 SNEGSKA (reference sequence). The CDR3 loop spans 15 amino acids. Trimming took 3 bases from V and 1 from J, leaving 13 bases between them. CDR3 bases: TGCAGTGCTAGTCGCCCGGGACACAGCAATCAGCCCCAGCATTTT. Its protein product is CSASRPGHSNQPQHF.

V is TRBV20-1 and J is TRBJ2-7; perhaps TRBD2 as D (5 bases). CDR1 and CDR2 from the germline V gene are DFQATT and SNEGSKA (reference sequence). CDR3 length equals 11 residues. V was clipped by 7 bases and J by 6 bases, with 13 bases between them. The CDR3 DNA is TGCAGTGTGAAACGAGGAGGCGAGCAGTACTTC. Translating it yields CSVKRGGEQYF.

This clonotype was observed a few times. The rearrangement links TRBV20-1 to TRBJ2-2; a possible D gene is TRBD1 (6 bases). The CDR3 is made up of 14 amino acids. The germline gives CDR1 DFQATT, CDR2 SNEGSKA (reference sequence). V was shortened by 4 bases and J by 6 bases, with 15 bases between the two germline ends. The CDR3 loop is CSATTRGGPGELFF. The CDR3 DNA is TGCAGTGCTACCACTAGAGGGGGACCCGGGGAGCTGTTTTTT.

Notes on this clonotype: A much larger clone is a single base away; this may be a read error. The chain is built from TRBV5-6 and TRBJ1-2, with 9 positions matching TRBD1. The CDR3 covers 15 residues. Per germline, CDR1 SGHDT and CDR2 YYEEEE. The CDR3 bases are TGTGCCAGCAGGGACAGGGGCTACGGATTCAGCGGCTGCACCTTC. Protein: CASRDRGYGFSGCTF. Full variable domain (rest looked up from reference TRBV5-6 and TRBJ1-2): DAGVTQSPTHLIKTRGQQVTLRCSPKSGHDTVSWYQQALGQGPQFIFQYYEEEERQRGNFPDRFSGHQFPNYSSELNVNALLLGDSALYLCASRDRGYGFSGCTFGSGTRLTVV.

This clonotype was recorded a few times. The V gene is TRBV3-1, the J gene TRBJ1-2; 9 nucleotides match TRBD1. The germline CDR1 and CDR2 sequences are LGHDT and YNNKEL (reference sequence). J was trimmed by 6 bases and V by 4 bases; bases with no gene match: 3. The CDR3 is 13 residues long. CDR3 loop: CASSPTGGDGYTF. DNA for the CDR3: TGTGCCAGCAGCCCAACAGGGGGCGATGGCTACACCTTC.

The rearrangement uses TRBV29-1 and TRBJ2-7; 8 bases are a match to TRBD1. Germline trimming cut 6 bases from V and 7 bases from J; bases unmatched to any gene: 11. The CDR3 totals 13 residues. Germline V gives CDR1 SQVTM, CDR2 ANQGSEA. The CDR3 protein is CSVKNRGTGEQYF. The DNA of the CDR3 is TGCAGCGTCAAGAACAGGGGGACGGGTGAGCAGTACTTC.

A single count supports this clonotype. At one end the junction does not follow the germline gene, possibly because of a read error. V is TRBV7-9 and J is TRBJ1-1, with D tentatively TRBD1 (6 bases). Germline CDR1 reads SEHNR; CDR2 reads FQNEAQ (reference sequence). CDR3 length: 12 residues. CDR3 loop: CANSPTGSEAFF. The DNA of the CDR3 is TGTGCCAACAGCCCTACAGGGAGTGAAGCTTTCTTT.

This clonotype was recorded many times. The chain has TRBV5-1 and TRBJ1-5; no clear D. Trimming stripped 5 bases from V and 9 bases from J, with 18 bases between. Germline assignment: CDR1 SGHRS and CDR2 YFSETQ. The CDR3 contains 14 residues. CDR3 bases: TGCGCCAGCAGACCCGACGGGCCCATGTGGCCCCAGCATTTT. Protein product: CASRPDGPMWPQHF. Full variable domain (rest looked up from reference TRBV5-1 and TRBJ1-5): KAGVTQTPRYLIKTRGQQVTLSCSPISGHRSVSWYQQTPGQGLQFLFEYFSETQRNKGNFPGRFSGRQFSNSRSEMNVSTLELGDSALYLCASRPDGPMWPQHFGDGTRLSIL.

This clonotype was counted between two and nine times. The chain uses TRBV19 and TRBJ2-3; D not certain. CDR3 length: 14 residues. Trimming took off 7 bases at V and 4 bases at J, with 15 bases between the two ends. Germline V gives CDR1 LNHDA, CDR2 SQIVND (reference sequence). The CDR3 DNA reads as TGTGCCAGTACCCTCAGCGTTGGTCCAGATACGCAGTATTTT. This codes for CASTLSVGPDTQYF.

This clonotype was seen at least ten times. This chain links TRBV5-1 with TRBJ1-5, with TRBD1 as a possible D gene (5 bases). Germline loops: CDR1 SGHRS, CDR2 YFSETQ. Trimming cost V 4 bases and J 2 bases, with 13 bases left between them. The CDR3 is made up of 15 amino acids. The CDR3 sequence is CASSPGGRGNQPQHF. For the CDR3, the DNA is TGCGCCAGCAGCCCGGGGGGAAGGGGCAATCAGCCCCAGCATTTT.